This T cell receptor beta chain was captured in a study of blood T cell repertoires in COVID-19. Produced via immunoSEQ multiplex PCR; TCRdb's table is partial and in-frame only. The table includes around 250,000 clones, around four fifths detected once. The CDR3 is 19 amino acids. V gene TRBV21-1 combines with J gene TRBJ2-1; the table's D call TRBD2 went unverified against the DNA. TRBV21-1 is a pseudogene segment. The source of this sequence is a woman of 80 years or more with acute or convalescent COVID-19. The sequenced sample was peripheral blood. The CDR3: CASSRGLAGGLTSYNEQFF. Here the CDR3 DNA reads TGTGCCAGCAGCAGGGGACTAGCGGGAGGGCTCACTTCCTACAATGAGCAGTTCTTC.